This paragraph covers one TCR beta chain sequence. A read error may be the cause here, since a much bigger clone is one base away. Germline CDR1 reads SGHVS; CDR2 reads FQNEAQ. The CDR3 extends over 13 amino acids. V trimming: 10 bases; J trimming: 4 bases; junction bases outside the gene matches: 6. TCRdb re-called the reads with MiXCR, one entry per CDR3 protein. The sample shows 250,000 or so distinct CDR3 sequences, 29% of them seen only once. This entry comes from a study of kidney transplant recipient with SARS-CoV-2 infection. This receptor was obtained from a male patient in his 30s who had COVID-19 and was a kidney transplant recipient. Part of the T cell pool may stem from the graft donor. Sequences were derived from a blood sample, sampled at baseline and between days 110 and 120 from a kidney transplant recipient. V and J are TRBV7-8 and TRBJ1-5, with TRBD1 matching 8 bases. The CDR3 is CANRGAVNQPQHF. Here the CDR3 DNA reads TGTGCCAACAGGGGGGCCGTTAATCAGCCCCAGCATTTT.